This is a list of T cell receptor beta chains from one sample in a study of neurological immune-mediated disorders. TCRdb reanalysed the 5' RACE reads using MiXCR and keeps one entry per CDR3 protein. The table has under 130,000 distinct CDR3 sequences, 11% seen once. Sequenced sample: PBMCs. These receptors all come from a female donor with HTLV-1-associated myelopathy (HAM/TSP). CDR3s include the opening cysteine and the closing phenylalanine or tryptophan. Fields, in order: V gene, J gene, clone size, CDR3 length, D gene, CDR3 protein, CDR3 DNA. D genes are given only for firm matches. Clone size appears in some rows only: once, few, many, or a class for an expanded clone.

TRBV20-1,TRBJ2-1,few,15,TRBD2,CSARDLTSGGYEQFF,TGCAGTGCTAGAGATCTAACTAGCGGGGGCTATGAGCAGTTCTTC
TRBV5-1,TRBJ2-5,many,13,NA,CASSPPVTETQYF,TGCGCCAGCAGCCCGCCCGTAACGGAGACCCAGTACTTC
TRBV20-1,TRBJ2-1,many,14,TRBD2,CSAPTSGGAREQFF,TGCAGTGCGCCGACTAGCGGGGGGGCTCGCGAGCAGTTCTTC
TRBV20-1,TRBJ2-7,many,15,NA,CSAAQRLAASYEQYF,TGCAGTGCCGCTCAAAGACTGGCCGCCTCCTACGAGCAGTACTTC
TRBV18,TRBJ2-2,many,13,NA,CASSPSGPGELFF,TGTGCCAGCTCACCATCGGGGCCCGGGGAGCTGTTTTTT
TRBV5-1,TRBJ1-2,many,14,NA,CASSLSQSLYGYTF,TGCGCCAGCAGCTTGTCACAGTCGCTTTATGGCTACACCTTC
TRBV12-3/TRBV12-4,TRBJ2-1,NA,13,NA,CASSSDRHNEQFF,TGTGCCAGCAGTTCGGACCGCCACAATGAGCAGTTCTTC
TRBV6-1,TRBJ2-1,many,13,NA,CASSEVQTGEQFF,TGTGCCAGCAGTGAAGTACAGACGGGTGAGCAGTTCTTC
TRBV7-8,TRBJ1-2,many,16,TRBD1,CASSLGGQGTYYGYTF,TGTGCCAGCAGCTTAGGCGGACAGGGGACGTACTATGGCTACACCTTC
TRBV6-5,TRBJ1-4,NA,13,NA,CASSYNSNEKLFF,TGTGCCAGCAGTTATAACAGTAATGAAAAACTGTTTTTT
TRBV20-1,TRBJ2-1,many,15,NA,CSASRGQAGHNEQFF,TGCAGTGCCAGTCGAGGTCAAGCTGGGCACAATGAGCAGTTCTTC
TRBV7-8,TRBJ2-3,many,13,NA,CASSTGGPDTQYF,TGTGCCAGCAGCACCGGGGGGCCAGATACGCAGTATTTT
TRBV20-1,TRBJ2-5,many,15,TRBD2,CSVRDERGFQETQYF,TGCAGTGTAAGAGATGAGCGGGGATTTCAAGAGACCCAGTACTTC
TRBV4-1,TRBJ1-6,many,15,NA,CASSQDRHGSSPLHF,TGCGCCAGCAGCCAAGATCGGCATGGGAGTTCACCCCTCCACTTT
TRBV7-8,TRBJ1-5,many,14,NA,CASSIREGAQPQHF,TGTGCCAGCAGCATCAGGGAGGGAGCTCAGCCCCAGCATTTT
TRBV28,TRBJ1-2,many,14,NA,CASRPTGPNYGYTF,TGTGCCAGCAGGCCTACGGGGCCGAACTATGGCTACACCTTC
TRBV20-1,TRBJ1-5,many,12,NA,CSAFGANQPQHF,TGCAGCGCATTCGGGGCCAATCAGCCCCAGCATTTT
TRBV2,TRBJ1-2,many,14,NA,CASSEGGGNYGYTF,TGTGCCAGCAGTGAAGGAGGCGGAAACTATGGCTACACCTTC
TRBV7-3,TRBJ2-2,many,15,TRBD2,CASSSSGLATGELFF,TGTGCCAGCAGCTCCTCAGGACTAGCAACCGGGGAGCTGTTTTTT
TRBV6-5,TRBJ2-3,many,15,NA,CASSYQTASTDTQYF,TGTGCCAGCAGTTACCAGACGGCTAGCACAGATACGCAGTATTTT
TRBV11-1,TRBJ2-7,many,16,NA,CASSLVAGRQPYEQYF,TGTGCCAGCAGCTTAGTGGCAGGCCGGCAGCCCTACGAGCAGTACTTC
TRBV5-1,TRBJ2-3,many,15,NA,CASSLEGGQIDTQYF,TGCGCCAGCAGCTTGGAAGGTGGTCAAATAGATACGCAGTATTTT